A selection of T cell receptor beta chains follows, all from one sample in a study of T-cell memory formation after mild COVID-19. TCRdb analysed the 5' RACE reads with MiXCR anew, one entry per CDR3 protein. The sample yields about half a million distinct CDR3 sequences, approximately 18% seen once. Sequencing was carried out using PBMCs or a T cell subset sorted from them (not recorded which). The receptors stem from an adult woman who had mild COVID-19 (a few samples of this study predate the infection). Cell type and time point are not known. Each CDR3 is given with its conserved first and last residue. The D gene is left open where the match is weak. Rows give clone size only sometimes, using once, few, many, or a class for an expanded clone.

CDR3 protein: CATSDRTGGYQETQYF
CDR3 DNA: TGTGCCACCAGTGACCGGACTGGGGGGTACCAAGAGACCCAGTACTTC
clone size: NA
D gene: NA
V gene: TRBV24-1
J gene: TRBJ2-5

CDR3 protein: CASSLDSPYQPQHF
CDR3 DNA: TGCGCCAGCAGCTTAGACAGCCCCTATCAGCCCCAGCATTTT
clone size: NA
D gene: NA
V gene: TRBV5-1
J gene: TRBJ1-5

CDR3 protein: CATSDLGRAANTGELFF
CDR3 DNA: TGTGCCACCAGTGATCTCGGGAGGGCCGCGAACACCGGGGAGCTGTTTTTT
clone size: few
D gene: TRBD2
V gene: TRBV24-1
J gene: TRBJ2-2

CDR3 protein: CASSVVLETQYF
CDR3 DNA: TGTGCCAGCAGTGTAGTTCTGGAGACCCAGTACTTC
clone size: NA
D gene: NA
V gene: TRBV6-6
J gene: TRBJ2-5

CDR3 protein: CASSLASGGPYEQYF
CDR3 DNA: TGCGCCAGCAGCTTGGCCTCGGGGGGGCCGTACGAGCAGTACTTC
clone size: many
D gene: TRBD2
V gene: TRBV5-1
J gene: TRBJ2-7

CDR3 protein: CASSWGQGFAYEQYF
CDR3 DNA: TGCGCCAGCAGCTGGGGACAGGGATTCGCCTACGAGCAGTACTTC
clone size: NA
D gene: TRBD1
V gene: TRBV5-1
J gene: TRBJ2-7

CDR3 protein: CASSTGTGGAQPQHF
CDR3 DNA: TGTGCCAGTAGTACCGGGACAGGGGGGGCCCAGCCCCAGCATTTT
clone size: NA
D gene: TRBD1
V gene: TRBV19
J gene: TRBJ1-5

CDR3 protein: CASSRDRVETQYF
CDR3 DNA: TGCGCCAGCAGCCGAGACAGGGTAGAGACCCAGTACTTC
clone size: few
D gene: TRBD1
V gene: TRBV4-1
J gene: TRBJ2-5

CDR3 protein: CASGGIRTDTQYF
CDR3 DNA: TGTGCCAGTGGAGGCATACGCACAGATACGCAGTATTTT
clone size: once
D gene: NA
V gene: TRBV19
J gene: TRBJ2-3

CDR3 protein: CASSFQGAFDEAFF
CDR3 DNA: TGTGCCAGCAGTTTTCAGGGGGCATTCGATGAAGCTTTCTTT
clone size: NA
D gene: TRBD1
V gene: TRBV27
J gene: TRBJ1-1

CDR3 protein: CASSLRTGYAYGYTF
CDR3 DNA: TGTGCCAGCAGCCTAAGGACAGGGTATGCCTATGGCTACACCTTC
clone size: NA
D gene: TRBD1
V gene: TRBV7-2
J gene: TRBJ1-2

CDR3 protein: CSASISGGAGGQFF
CDR3 DNA: TGCAGTGCTAGTATAAGCGGGGGGGCTGGCGGGCAGTTCTTC
clone size: NA
D gene: TRBD2
V gene: TRBV20-1
J gene: TRBJ2-1

CDR3 protein: CATLRTSGITDTQYF
CDR3 DNA: TGTGCCACCCTCAGGACTAGCGGGATCACAGATACGCAGTATTTT
clone size: few
D gene: TRBD2
V gene: TRBV12-3/TRBV12-4
J gene: TRBJ2-3

CDR3 protein: CASSQGGGPGSGSSYNEQFF
CDR3 DNA: TGTGCCAGCAGCCAAGGAGGGGGGCCGGGCAGCGGGAGTTCCTACAATGAGCAGTTCTTC
clone size: NA
D gene: TRBD2
V gene: TRBV4-2
J gene: TRBJ2-1

CDR3 protein: CSARGPLAGIIDYYNEQFF
CDR3 DNA: TGCAGTGCTAGAGGCCCCTTAGCGGGGATTATTGACTACTACAATGAGCAGTTCTTC
clone size: NA
D gene: TRBD2
V gene: TRBV20-1
J gene: TRBJ2-1

CDR3 protein: CASSPGGSGSSLREEQYF
CDR3 DNA: TGTGCCAGCAGCCCAGGAGGTTCCGGGAGTTCCCTCAGGGAGGAGCAGTACTTC
clone size: many
D gene: NA
V gene: TRBV7-6
J gene: TRBJ2-7

CDR3 protein: CASSLYRTSDEQYF
CDR3 DNA: TGTGCCAGCAGCTTATACAGGACTAGCGACGAGCAGTACTTC
clone size: NA
D gene: TRBD2
V gene: TRBV7-2
J gene: TRBJ2-7

CDR3 protein: CASSLWAGEQYF
CDR3 DNA: TGTGCCAGCAGCTTATGGGCGGGAGAGCAGTACTTC
clone size: few
D gene: NA
V gene: TRBV7-6
J gene: TRBJ2-7

CDR3 protein: CATSDRRGHTGELFF
CDR3 DNA: TGTGCCACCAGTGATCGGCGGGGGCACACCGGGGAGCTGTTTTTT
clone size: NA
D gene: NA
V gene: TRBV24-1
J gene: TRBJ2-2

CDR3 protein: CAISESGNQPQHF
CDR3 DNA: TGTGCCATCAGTGAGTCAGGTAATCAGCCCCAGCATTTT
clone size: NA
D gene: NA
V gene: TRBV10-3
J gene: TRBJ1-5

CDR3 protein: CSARDSGTGVFYNEQFF
CDR3 DNA: TGCAGTGCTAGAGATTCTGGGACAGGGGTTTTTTACAATGAGCAGTTCTTC
clone size: NA
D gene: TRBD1
V gene: TRBV20-1
J gene: TRBJ2-1

CDR3 protein: CASTTSEFNLGELFF
CDR3 DNA: TGTGCCAGCACCACCTCCGAGTTTAATCTTGGAGAGCTGTTTTTT
clone size: NA
D gene: NA
V gene: TRBV6-5
J gene: TRBJ2-2

CDR3 protein: CASSKKCTGQGSSYEQYF
CDR3 DNA: TGTGCCAGCAGCAAAAAATGCACGGGCCAGGGAAGCTCCTACGAGCAGTACTTC
clone size: few
D gene: NA
V gene: TRBV21-1
J gene: TRBJ2-7

CDR3 protein: CASSGVLTGELFF
CDR3 DNA: TGTGCCAGCAGCGGGGTCCTCACCGGGGAGCTGTTTTTT
clone size: few
D gene: NA
V gene: TRBV9
J gene: TRBJ2-2

CDR3 protein: CASSNSGHRIGSNQPQHF
CDR3 DNA: TGTGCCAGCAGCAACTCCGGACATAGGATCGGTAGCAATCAGCCCCAGCATTTT
clone size: few
D gene: NA
V gene: TRBV7-9
J gene: TRBJ1-5

CDR3 protein: CASSQDLGTSKDTQYF
CDR3 DNA: TGTGCCAGCAGCCAAGATCTGGGGACTAGTAAAGATACGCAGTATTTT
clone size: NA
D gene: TRBD2
V gene: TRBV4-2
J gene: TRBJ2-3

CDR3 protein: CASSRIGESYGYTF
CDR3 DNA: TGTGCCAGCAGCAGGATAGGGGAGTCCTATGGCTACACCTTC
clone size: few
D gene: NA
V gene: TRBV7-2
J gene: TRBJ1-2

CDR3 protein: CASSLRGSAYEQYF
CDR3 DNA: TGCGCCAGCAGTTTGCGGGGGTCCGCCTACGAGCAGTACTTC
clone size: NA
D gene: TRBD2
V gene: TRBV5-1
J gene: TRBJ2-7

CDR3 protein: CASSLGDRAGNTIYF
CDR3 DNA: TGCGCCAGCAGCCTGGGGGACAGGGCCGGAAACACCATATATTTT
clone size: NA
D gene: TRBD1
V gene: TRBV5-1
J gene: TRBJ1-3

CDR3 protein: CSASAVFNEKLFF
CDR3 DNA: TGCAGTGCTAGCGCGGTTTTTAATGAAAAACTGTTTTTT
clone size: NA
D gene: NA
V gene: TRBV20-1
J gene: TRBJ1-4

CDR3 protein: CASGVKWGDIQYF
CDR3 DNA: TGTGCCAGCGGCGTGAAGTGGGGGGACATTCAGTACTTC
clone size: many
D gene: NA
V gene: TRBV6-5
J gene: TRBJ2-4

CDR3 protein: CASSYGSRADYGYTF
CDR3 DNA: TGTGCCAGCAGTTACGGCAGCAGGGCGGACTATGGCTACACCTTC
clone size: few
D gene: NA
V gene: TRBV6-5
J gene: TRBJ1-2

CDR3 protein: CASSFSSGSSYNEQFF
CDR3 DNA: TGTGCCAGCAGCTTCTCTAGCGGGAGCTCCTACAATGAGCAGTTCTTC
clone size: NA
D gene: TRBD2
V gene: TRBV5-6
J gene: TRBJ2-1

CDR3 protein: CASTVVANTEAFF
CDR3 DNA: TGTGCCAGCACGGTGGTGGCGAACACTGAAGCTTTCTTT
clone size: NA
D gene: NA
V gene: TRBV12-3/TRBV12-4
J gene: TRBJ1-1

CDR3 protein: CASSFLSQQETQYF
CDR3 DNA: TGTGCCAGCAGCTTTTTATCACAGCAAGAGACCCAGTACTTC
clone size: few
D gene: NA
V gene: TRBV7-9
J gene: TRBJ2-5

CDR3 protein: CASSYSWRESYEQYF
CDR3 DNA: TGTGCCAGCAGTTACTCGTGGCGGGAATCCTACGAGCAGTACTTC
clone size: few
D gene: NA
V gene: TRBV6-5
J gene: TRBJ2-7

CDR3 protein: CASSPTTGSVSGANVLTF
CDR3 DNA: TGTGCCAGCAGCCCAACGACAGGATCGGTCTCCGGGGCCAACGTCCTGACTTTC
clone size: NA
D gene: NA
V gene: TRBV7-6
J gene: TRBJ2-6

CDR3 protein: CATRRLGRGSDEQYF
CDR3 DNA: TGCGCCACACGCCGATTGGGCAGGGGCAGCGACGAGCAGTACTTC
clone size: NA
D gene: NA
V gene: TRBV5-1
J gene: TRBJ2-7

CDR3 protein: CSAPMPASTDTQYF
CDR3 DNA: TGCAGTGCTCCCATGCCAGCAAGCACAGATACGCAGTATTTT
clone size: few
D gene: NA
V gene: TRBV20-1
J gene: TRBJ2-3

CDR3 protein: CASSPEGETQYF
CDR3 DNA: TGTGCCAGCTCACCAGAGGGAGAGACCCAGTACTTC
clone size: few
D gene: NA
V gene: TRBV18
J gene: TRBJ2-5

CDR3 protein: CASSVGVASNQPQHF
CDR3 DNA: TGTGCCAGCAGCGTAGGGGTGGCTAGCAATCAGCCCCAGCATTTT
clone size: NA
D gene: NA
V gene: TRBV9
J gene: TRBJ1-5

CDR3 protein: CASSVEAGMNTEAFF
CDR3 DNA: TGTGCCAGCAGCGTAGAGGCGGGAATGAACACTGAAGCTTTCTTT
clone size: few
D gene: NA
V gene: TRBV9
J gene: TRBJ1-1

CDR3 protein: CASSVVGGANTGELFF
CDR3 DNA: TGTGCCAGCAGCGTAGTCGGGGGCGCGAACACCGGGGAGCTGTTTTTT
clone size: NA
D gene: NA
V gene: TRBV9
J gene: TRBJ2-2